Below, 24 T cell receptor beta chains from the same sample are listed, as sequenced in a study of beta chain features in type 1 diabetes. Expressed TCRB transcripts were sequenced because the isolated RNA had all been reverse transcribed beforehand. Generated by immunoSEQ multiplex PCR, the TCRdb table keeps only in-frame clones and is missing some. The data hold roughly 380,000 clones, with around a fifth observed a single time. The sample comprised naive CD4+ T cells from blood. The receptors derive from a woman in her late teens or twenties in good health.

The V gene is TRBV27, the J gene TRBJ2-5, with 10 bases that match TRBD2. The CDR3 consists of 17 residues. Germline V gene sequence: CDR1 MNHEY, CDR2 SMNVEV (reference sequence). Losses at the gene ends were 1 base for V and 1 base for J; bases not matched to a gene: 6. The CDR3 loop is CASSLLSTSGAQETQYF. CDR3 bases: TGTGCCAGCAGTTTATTGTCTACTAGCGGGGCCCAAGAGACCCAGTACTTC.

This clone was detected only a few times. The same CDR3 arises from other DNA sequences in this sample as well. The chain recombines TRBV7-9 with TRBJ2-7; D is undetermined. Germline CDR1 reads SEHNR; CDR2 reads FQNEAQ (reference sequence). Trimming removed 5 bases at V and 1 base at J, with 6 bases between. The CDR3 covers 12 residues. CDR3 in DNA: TGTGCCAGCAGCCCAACTTCCTACGAGCAGTACTTC. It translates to CASSPTSYEQYF.

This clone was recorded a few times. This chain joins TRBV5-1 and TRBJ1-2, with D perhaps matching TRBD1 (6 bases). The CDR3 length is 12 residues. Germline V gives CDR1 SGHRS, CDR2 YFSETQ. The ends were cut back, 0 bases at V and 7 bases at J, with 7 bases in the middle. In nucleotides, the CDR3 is TGCGCCAGCAGCTTGGACAGGGTTGGCTACACCTTC. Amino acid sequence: CASSLDRVGYTF.

CDR3 region: CASSVGFQRGTLDTGELFF. Written as DNA, the CDR3 is TGTGCCAGCAGCGTAGGTTTCCAGCGGGGTACTCTTGACACCGGGGAGCTGTTTTTT. This chain connects TRBV9 to TRBJ2-2; 7 bases map to TRBD2. Germline CDR1 SGDLS, CDR2 YYNGEE. Trimming took 0 bases from V and 3 from J; bases not matched to a gene: 14. This CDR3 region has 19 residues.

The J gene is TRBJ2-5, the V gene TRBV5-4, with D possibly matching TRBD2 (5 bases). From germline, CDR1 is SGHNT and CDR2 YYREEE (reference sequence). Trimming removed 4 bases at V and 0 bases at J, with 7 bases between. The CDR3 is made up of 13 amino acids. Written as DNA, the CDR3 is TGTGCCAGCAGCCCGGGGTACCAAGAGACCCAGTACTTC. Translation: CASSPGYQETQYF.

CDR3 region: CASGDRASVGYTF. CDR3 sequence (DNA): TGTGCCAGTGGGGACAGGGCGTCGGTGGGCTACACCTTC. The chain links TRBV19 to TRBJ1-2, with 9 bases that match TRBD1. The V and J ends lost 8 bases and 8 bases, in that order; junction bases with no gene match: 9. CDR3 size: 13 residues. Germline values: CDR1 LNHDA, CDR2 SQIVND (reference sequence).

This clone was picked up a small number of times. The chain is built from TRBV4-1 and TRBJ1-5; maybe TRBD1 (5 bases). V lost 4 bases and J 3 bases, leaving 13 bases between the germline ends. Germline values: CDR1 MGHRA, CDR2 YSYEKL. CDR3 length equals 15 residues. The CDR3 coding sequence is TGCGCCAGCAGCCGGTTTCAGGGCTTCAATCAGCCCCAGCATTTT. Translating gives CASSRFQGFNQPQHF.

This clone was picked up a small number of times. Here the CDR3 DNA reads TGTGCCAGCAGTCAAGGACTAGTTGAGCAGTTCTTC. This translates into CASSQGLVEQFF. This rearrangement joins TRBV6-5 to TRBJ2-1, with TRBD2 identical over 7 bases. CDR1 is MNHEY and CDR2 is SVGAGI in the germline V gene. Unmatched junction bases numbered 4, after V lost 5 bases and J lost 9 bases. The CDR3 sequence is 12 residues long.

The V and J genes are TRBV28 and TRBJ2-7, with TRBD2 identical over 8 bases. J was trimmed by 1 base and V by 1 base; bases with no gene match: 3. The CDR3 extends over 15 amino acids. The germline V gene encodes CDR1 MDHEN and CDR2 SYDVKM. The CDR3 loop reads CASSLSGGGSYEQYF. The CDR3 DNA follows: TGTGCCAGCAGTTTATCTGGCGGGGGGTCCTACGAGCAGTACTTC.

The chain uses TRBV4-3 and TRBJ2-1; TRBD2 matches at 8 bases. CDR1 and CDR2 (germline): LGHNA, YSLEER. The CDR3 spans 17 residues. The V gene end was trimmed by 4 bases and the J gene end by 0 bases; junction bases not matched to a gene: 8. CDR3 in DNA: TGCGCCAGCAGCCTCCAATGGCGGGGGGCCTCCTACAATGAGCAGTTCTTC. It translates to CASSLQWRGASYNEQFF.

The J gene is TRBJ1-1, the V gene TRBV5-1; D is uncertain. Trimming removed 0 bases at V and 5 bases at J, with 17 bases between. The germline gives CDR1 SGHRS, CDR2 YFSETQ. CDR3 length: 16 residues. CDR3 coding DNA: TGCGCCAGCAGCTTGGTTTTGGCAAGACAAGGTACTGAAGCTTTCTTT. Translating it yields CASSLVLARQGTEAFF.

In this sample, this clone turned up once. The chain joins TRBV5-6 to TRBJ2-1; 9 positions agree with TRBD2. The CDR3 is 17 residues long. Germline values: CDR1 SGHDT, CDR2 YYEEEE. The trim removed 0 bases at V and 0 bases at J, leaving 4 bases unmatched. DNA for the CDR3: TGTGCCAGCAGCTTGGTCCGACTAGCGGACTCCTACAATGAGCAGTTCTTC. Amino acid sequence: CASSLVRLADSYNEQFF.

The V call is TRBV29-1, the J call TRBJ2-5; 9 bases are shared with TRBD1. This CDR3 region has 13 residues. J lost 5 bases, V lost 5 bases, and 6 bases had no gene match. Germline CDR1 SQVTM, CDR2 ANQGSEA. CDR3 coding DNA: TGCAGCGTTTCACAGGGGGCGCGGGAGACCCAGTACTTC. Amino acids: CSVSQGARETQYF. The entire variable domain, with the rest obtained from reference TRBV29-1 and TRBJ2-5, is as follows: SAVISQKPSRDICQRGTSLTIQCQVDSQVTMMFWYRQQPGQSLTLIATANQGSEATYESGFVIDKFPISRPNLTFSTLTVSNMSPEDSSIYLCSVSQGARETQYFGPGTRLLVL.

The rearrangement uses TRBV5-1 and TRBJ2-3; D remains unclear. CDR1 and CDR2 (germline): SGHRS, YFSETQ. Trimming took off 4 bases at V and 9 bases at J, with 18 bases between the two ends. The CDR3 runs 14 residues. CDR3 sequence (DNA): TGCGCCAGCAGCCTCGAGGTTCCCGGGTACACGCAGTATTTT. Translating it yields CASSLEVPGYTQYF. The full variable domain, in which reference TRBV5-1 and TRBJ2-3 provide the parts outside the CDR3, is KAGVTQTPRYLIKTRGQQVTLSCSPISGHRSVSWYQQTPGQGLQFLFEYFSETQRNKGNFPGRFSGRQFSNSRSEMNVSTLELGDSALYLCASSLEVPGYTQYFGPGTRLTVL.

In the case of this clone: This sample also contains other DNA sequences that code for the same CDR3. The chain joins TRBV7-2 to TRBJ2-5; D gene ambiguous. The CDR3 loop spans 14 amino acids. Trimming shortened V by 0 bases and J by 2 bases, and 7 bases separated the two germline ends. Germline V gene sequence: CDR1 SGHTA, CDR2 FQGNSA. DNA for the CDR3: TGTGCCAGCAGCTTAGCGGGCATACAAGAGACCCAGTACTTC. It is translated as CASSLAGIQETQYF.

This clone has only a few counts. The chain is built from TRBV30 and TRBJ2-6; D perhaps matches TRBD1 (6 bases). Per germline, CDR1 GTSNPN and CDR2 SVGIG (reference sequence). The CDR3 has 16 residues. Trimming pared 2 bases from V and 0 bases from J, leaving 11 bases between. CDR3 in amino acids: CAWSIDRSSGANVLTF. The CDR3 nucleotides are TGTGCCTGGAGTATCGACAGGTCCTCTGGGGCCAACGTCCTGACTTTC.

The chain's CDR3 is CASSQSSSSGTDTQYF. In DNA, the CDR3 is TGCGCCAGCAGCCAGAGTTCTAGCAGCGGCACAGATACGCAGTATTTT. V is TRBV4-3 and J is TRBJ2-3; D might be TRBD2 (5 bases). V lost 3 bases and J 1 base, leaving 14 bases between the germline ends. Germline CDR1 and CDR2: LGHNA and YSLEER. This CDR3 spans 16 amino acids.

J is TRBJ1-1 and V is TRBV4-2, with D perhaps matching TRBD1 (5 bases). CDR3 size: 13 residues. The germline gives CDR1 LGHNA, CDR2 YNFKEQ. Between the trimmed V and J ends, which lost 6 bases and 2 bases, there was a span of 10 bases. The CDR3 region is CASRPTGNTEAFF. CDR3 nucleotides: TGTGCCAGCAGACCCACAGGAAACACTGAAGCTTTCTTT.

CDR3 protein: CASSLNRASQETQYF. The CDR3 DNA reads as TGTGCCAGCAGCTTAAACAGGGCCTCCCAAGAGACCCAGTACTTC. The chain carries TRBV7-2 and TRBJ2-5, with D tentatively TRBD1 (6 bases). Trimming removed 2 bases from V and 1 base from J, with 11 bases in between. CDR1 SGHTA and CDR2 FQGNSA come from the germline V gene. This CDR3 contains 15 residues.

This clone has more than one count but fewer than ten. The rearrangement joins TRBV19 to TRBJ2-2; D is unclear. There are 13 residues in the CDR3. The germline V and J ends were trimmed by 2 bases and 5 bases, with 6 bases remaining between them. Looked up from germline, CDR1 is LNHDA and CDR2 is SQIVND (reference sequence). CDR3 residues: CASSISGTGELFF. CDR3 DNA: TGTGCCAGTAGTATATCAGGTACCGGGGAGCTGTTTTTT.

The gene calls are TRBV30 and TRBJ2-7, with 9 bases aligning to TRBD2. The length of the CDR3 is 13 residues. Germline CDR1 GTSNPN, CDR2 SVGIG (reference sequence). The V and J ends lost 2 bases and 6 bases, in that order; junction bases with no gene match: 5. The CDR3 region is CAWSLAGTIEQYF. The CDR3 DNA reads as TGTGCCTGGAGTCTAGCGGGAACCATCGAGCAGTACTTC.

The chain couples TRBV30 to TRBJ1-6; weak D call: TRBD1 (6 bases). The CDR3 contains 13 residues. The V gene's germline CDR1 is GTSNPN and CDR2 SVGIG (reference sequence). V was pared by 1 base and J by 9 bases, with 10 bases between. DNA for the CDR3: TGTGCCTGGAGTGGGACAGTAATTTCACCCCTCCACTTT. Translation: CAWSGTVISPLHF.

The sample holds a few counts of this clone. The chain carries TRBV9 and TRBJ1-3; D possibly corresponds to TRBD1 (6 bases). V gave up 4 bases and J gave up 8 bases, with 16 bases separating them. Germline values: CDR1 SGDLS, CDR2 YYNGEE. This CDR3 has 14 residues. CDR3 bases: TGTGCCAGCAGCCCCCTCGCGGGGGCTGACACCATATATTTT. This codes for CASSPLAGADTIYF. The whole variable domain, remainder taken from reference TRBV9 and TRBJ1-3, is DSGVTQTPKHLITATGQRVTLRCSPRSGDLSVYWYQQSLDQGLQFLIQYYNGEERAKGNILERFSAQQFPDLHSELNLSSLELGDSALYFCASSPLAGADTIYFGEGSWLTVV.

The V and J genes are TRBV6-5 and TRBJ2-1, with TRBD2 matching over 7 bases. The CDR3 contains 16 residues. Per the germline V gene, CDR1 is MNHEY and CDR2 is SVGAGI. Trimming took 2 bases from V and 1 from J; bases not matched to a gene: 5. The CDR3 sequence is CASSYGGSRSYNEQFF. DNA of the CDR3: TGTGCCAGCAGTTACGGCGGGAGTAGGTCCTACAATGAGCAGTTCTTC.